This T cell receptor (beta chain) was captured in a study of T cell responses to AZD1222 COVID-19 vaccine. Looking at the study overall: It was second doses at about 4 or about 12 weeks that were pooled. Study results and limitations: Receipt of two AZD1222 doses was followed by a rise in Spike-specific TCR breadth and depth. Among the donors, most were white British and more were female, and clonal diversity was possibly underestimated. As reported, nearly half of all spike-specific TCRs target variant regions that are unmutated.

Details on this clone: Antigen: not known.

With 3 bases removed from V and 13 bases from J, the gap between germline ends came to 14 bases. CDR3 length: 13 residues. CDR1 SGHRS and CDR2 YFSETQ come from the germline V gene. Only in-frame clones appear in the TCRdb table, and some are missing; sequencing was by immunoSEQ multiplex PCR. The repertoire holds 130,000 to 150,000 clones, with about nine tenths as singletons. This clonotype originated in an adult in good health. The chain joins TRBV5-1 to TRBJ1-6; maybe TRBD1 (6 bases). Source: peripheral blood, taken on day 0 of AZD1222 vaccination. The CDR3 region is CASSSSGVSPLHF. The CDR3 DNA reads as TGCGCCAGCAGCTCCTCAGGGGTTTCCCCCCTCCACTTT.